The 31 T cell receptor beta chains listed next were all sequenced from one sample in a study of tissue T cells after allogeneic stem cell transplantation. Profiling relied on immunoSEQ multiplex PCR, and the TCRdb table lists in-frame clones only, not all of them. The data show some 8,000 clones, with around 40% seen just once and about 3.6% held by the top ten. Time point described: mouse harvest day 14 after allogeneic transplant. Each mouse received 10^7 T-cell-depleted marrow cells plus 10^6 splenic CD5+ T cells by tail vein. The sequenced sample was skin. These receptors were obtained from a female BALB/c mouse given C57BL/6 T cells with graft-versus-host disease after an allogeneic hematopoietic cell transplant.

On this clone itself: The listed genes are named as in mouse. The CDR3 end lies 1 residue beyond the end of the read and is filled in from the germline J gene. The chain is built from TRBV13-1 and TRBJ2-3; TRBD2 matches 8 bases. Germline CDR1 is NSHNY and CDR2 is SYGAGN. V lost 3 bases and J lost 2; bases outside the gene matches: 5. The CDR3 sequence is 15 residues long. The CDR3 loop is CASSAGGRLAETLYF. Incomplete CDR3 DNA: TGTGCCAGCAGTGCTGGGGGGCGACTTGCAGAAACGCTGTAT.

This clone was detected only a few times. The germline and genes are mouse ones. The read ends 1 residue early relative to the CDR3; the germline J gene fills the gap. This chain joins TRBV13-2 and TRBJ2-1, with TRBD2 identical over 7 bases. Unmatched junction bases numbered 2, after V lost 2 bases and J lost 3 bases. This CDR3 comprises 14 residues. The germline V gene has CDR1 NNHNN and CDR2 SYGAGS (reference sequence). CDR3 DNA, as far as it was read: TGTGCCAGCGGTGAGCCTGGGGGCTATGCTGAGCAGTTC. Translated, it gives CASGEPGGYAEQF. The whole CDR3 is CASGEPGGYAEQFF.

This clone came up a few times. Gene names denote mouse genes. The read ends 1 residue early relative to the CDR3; the germline J gene fills the gap. The chain couples TRBV13-2 to TRBJ2-5; unclear D gene. The V gene lost 5 bases and the J gene lost 3 bases, with 16 bases spanning the gap. Germline lookup yields CDR1 NNHNN and CDR2 SYGAGS (reference sequence). This CDR3 is built from 15 residues. CDR3 bases read: TGTGCCAGCGGGAGAGCAGTGATGGGACAAGACACCCAGTAC. It is translated as CASGRAVMGQDTQY. The whole CDR3 region reads CASGRAVMGQDTQYF.

By proportion, this clone is medium-sized. Gene names are the mouse ones. The CDR3 region is CASSSQGRGNSDYTF. CDR3 bases read: TGTGCCAGCAGTTCACAGGGTCGGGGGAACTCCGACTACACC. The rearrangement joins TRBV26 to TRBJ1-2; the D gene is possibly TRBD1 (6 bases). Read data end 1 residue before the CDR3 end; the end is taken from the germline J gene. Germline V gives CDR1 KGHPV, CDR2 FQNQEV (reference sequence). This CDR3 is 15 amino acids long. V was cut by 5 bases and J by 2 bases, with 15 bases left in between.

This clone was detected only a few times. Gene labels here are mouse ones. Read sequence stops 1 residue before the CDR3 end, and the germline J gene provides the missing end. The V gene is TRBV1, the J gene TRBJ2-1; a weak D match, TRBD2 (7 bases). The germline gives CDR1 NSQYPW, CDR2 LRSPGD (reference sequence). The V gene lost 3 bases and the J gene lost 2 bases, with 8 bases spanning the gap. This CDR3 is 14 amino acids long. The DNA read from the CDR3 is TGCACCTGCAGTGCTGGGGGGCACTATGCTGAGCAGTTC. Amino acid sequence: CTCSAGGHYAEQF. The full CDR3 protein reads CTCSAGGHYAEQFF. Combining the CDR3 with reference TRBV1 and TRBJ2-1 gives the whole variable domain VTLLEQNPRWRLVPRGQAVNLRCILKNSQYPWMSWYQQDLQKQLQWLFTLRSPGDKEVKSLPGADYLATRVTDTELRLQVANMSQGRTLYCTCSAGGHYAEQFFGPGTRLTVL.

Judged by abundance, this clone is medium-sized. Genes here carry mouse names. This same CDR3 is encoded by further DNA sequences in the sample. The covered CDR3 bases are TGTGCCAGCAGTCTCGACAGGAGCTCCTATGAACAGTAC. It is translated as CASSLDRSSYEQY. The CDR3 as a whole reads CASSLDRSSYEQYF. The rearrangement joins TRBV26 to TRBJ2-7, with D perhaps TRBD1 (6 bases). The read ends 1 residue shy of where the CDR3 ends; the end is completed using the germline J gene. The V gene lost 3 bases and the J gene lost 0 bases, with 9 bases spanning the gap. Germline V lookup: CDR1 KGHPV, CDR2 FQNQEV (reference sequence). This CDR3 is 14 amino acids long. The full variable domain, its missing parts supplied by reference TRBV26 and TRBJ2-7, is NSKVIQTPRYLVKGQGQKAKMRCIPEKGHPVVFWYQQNKNNEFKFLINFQNQEVLQQIDMTEKRFSAECPSNSPCSLEIQSSEAGDSALYLCASSLDRSSYEQYFGPGTRLTVL.

By proportion, this clone is medium-sized. Gene names refer to mouse genes. The read ends 1 residue before the CDR3 terminus; that terminus is restored from the germline J gene. The chain employs TRBV23 and TRBJ2-2; TRBD2, the table's D call, lacks a check against the DNA. Germline V CDR1 and CDR2: KGHTA, FQNQQP. The CDR3 is 16 amino acids. Partial CDR3 DNA: TGCTCCAGCAGTCAAGGGACTGGGGTAAACACCGGGCAGCTCTAC. It yields the protein CSSSQGTGVNTGQLY. The complete CDR3 sequence is CSSSQGTGVNTGQLYF.

Worth noting for this clone: Gene names follow the mouse nomenclature. The sequence runs out 1 residue before the end of the CDR3; the remainder is reconstructed from the germline J gene. This rearrangement joins TRBV5 to TRBJ2-5, with TRBD2 identical over 11 bases. After removal of 4 bases from V and 5 bases from J, the junction contained 8 bases not matched to a gene. The CDR3 contains 16 residues. Germline V gene data show CDR1 as LGHNA and CDR2 as YNLKQL (reference sequence). CDR3 amino acids: CASSPYWGGARDTQYF. The CDR3 bases that were read are TGTGCCAGCAGCCCCTACTGGGGGGGCGCGAGAGACACCCAGTAC.

By its share, this clone is medium-sized. Gene names denote mouse genes. The read gets to within 1 residue of the CDR3 end, and the germline J gene fills in the rest. The chain couples TRBV13-1 to TRBJ1-4; the D is unclear. The V and J ends lost 5 bases and 0 bases respectively, with 5 bases between them. This CDR3 has 13 residues. Germline CDR1 and CDR2: NSHNY and SYGAGN. CDR3 DNA (partial): TGTGCCAGCAGGACATTTTCCAACGAAAGATTATTT. This encodes CASRTFSNERLF. In full, the CDR3 reads CASRTFSNERLFF. The full variable domain, in which reference TRBV13-1 and TRBJ1-4 provide the parts outside the CDR3, is EAAVTQSPRNKVTVTGGNVTLSCRQTNSHNYMYWYRQDTGHGLRLIHYSYGAGNLRIGDVPDGYKATRTTQEDFFLLLELASPSQTSLYFCASRTFSNERLFFGHGTKLSVL.

In this sample, this clone is medium-sized (0.01 to 0.1%). Gene names follow the mouse nomenclature. The sequenced fragment ends 1 residue before the CDR3 boundary, so the rest is inferred from the germline J gene. V and J are TRBV26 and TRBJ2-7, with D perhaps TRBD2 (6 bases). V gave up 3 bases and J gave up 4 bases, with 10 bases separating them. Germline V gene sequence: CDR1 KGHPV, CDR2 FQNQEV (reference sequence). CDR3 length equals 13 residues. The CDR3 DNA, read in part, is TGTGCCAGCAGTCTTACCCTGGGGTATGAACAGTAC. Residues: CASSLTLGYEQY. The whole CDR3 sequence reads CASSLTLGYEQYF.

As for this clone: Mouse gene names apply. The read ends 1 residue before the CDR3 terminus; that terminus is restored from the germline J gene. The chain couples TRBV13-2 to TRBJ2-3; 8 positions match TRBD2. The V gene's germline CDR1 is NNHNN and CDR2 SYGAGS (reference sequence). The CDR3 spans 15 residues. The V segment lost 4 bases and the J segment 3 bases; nucleotides outside the gene matches: 7. The CDR3 protein is CASGRGGGRAETLYF. The CDR3 DNA, read in part, is TGTGCCAGCGGTCGAGGGGGGGGCAGGGCAGAAACGCTGTAT.

Comment on this clone: Gene names and germline refer to mouse. Read coverage stops 1 residue before the CDR3 terminus; the germline J gene supplies the remainder. The rearrangement joins TRBV3 to TRBJ2-4, with 8 bases lining up with TRBD2. This CDR3 has 15 residues. J gave up 2 bases and V 3 bases, and 4 bases lay outside the gene matches. Germline V gives CDR1 SNHLY, CDR2 FYNGKV (reference sequence). The CDR3: CASSFNWGSQNTLYF. Partial CDR3 DNA: TGTGCCAGCAGCTTTAACTGGGGGTCTCAAAACACCTTGTAC.

This clone rates as medium-sized. The genes are named according to mouse. The DNA ends 1 residue before the CDR3 does, and the rest of the CDR3 is filled in from the germline J gene. The chain uses TRBV26 and TRBJ1-1, with D tentatively TRBD1 (5 bases). Between the trimmed V and J ends, which lost 2 bases and 8 bases, there was a span of 15 bases. CDR3 length: 14 residues. Per germline, CDR1 KGHPV and CDR2 FQNQEV (reference sequence). The CDR3 spells CASSLLGPGGEVFF. CDR3 bases read: TGTGCCAGCAGTCTGCTGGGACCGGGAGGGGAAGTCTTC.

With respect to this clone: Genes here carry mouse names. The observed sequence ends 1 residue before the CDR3 terminus, with the missing tail filled in from the germline J gene. The genes are TRBV3 and TRBJ2-7, with 10 nucleotides matching TRBD1. The CDR3 consists of 14 residues. Germline V lookup: CDR1 SNHLY, CDR2 FYNGKV (reference sequence). With V trimmed by 5 bases and J by 0 bases, 1 base remained unmatched. CDR3 sequence reads: CASSRTGGSYEQYF. The part of the CDR3 DNA that was read is TGTGCCAGCAGCCGGACAGGGGGCTCCTATGAACAGTAC.

This clone has more than one count but fewer than ten. Genes and germline are mouse. CDR3 DNA, as far as it was read: TGTGCCAGCAGTCTGTTCGAGAACACCTTGTAC. Its translation: CASSLFENTLY. The CDR3 as a whole reads CASSLFENTLYF. The rearrangement joins TRBV26 to TRBJ2-4, with unresolved D. The CDR3 end falls 1 residue outside the read, so it is completed with the germline J gene. V gave up 1 base and J gave up 6 bases, with 5 bases separating them. The CDR3 is 12 amino acids. CDR1 is KGHPV, CDR2 FQNQEV, per germline (reference sequence).

In regard to this clone: These gene names are mouse names. The CDR3 end falls 1 residue outside the read, so it is completed with the germline J gene. The chain is built from TRBV26 and TRBJ1-3; D might be TRBD1 (5 bases). Per germline, CDR1 KGHPV and CDR2 FQNQEV (reference sequence). This CDR3 contains 15 residues. Trimming shortened V by 3 bases and J by 0 bases, and 9 bases separated the two germline ends. CDR3 protein: CASSLRGDSGNTLYF. The covered CDR3 bases are TGTGCCAGCAGTCTAAGGGGCGATTCTGGAAATACGCTCTAT. Based on the CDR3 plus reference TRBV26 and TRBJ1-3, the full variable domain is NSKVIQTPRYLVKGQGQKAKMRCIPEKGHPVVFWYQQNKNNEFKFLINFQNQEVLQQIDMTEKRFSAECPSNSPCSLEIQSSEAGDSALYLCASSLRGDSGNTLYFGEGSRLIVV.

Relative to its sample, this clone is medium-sized (0.01 to 0.1%). Genes and germline are mouse. The CDR3 extends 1 residue past the end of the read, so its final part is completed from the germline J gene. The V and J genes are TRBV26 and TRBJ1-4; D is perhaps TRBD1 (5 bases). The CDR3 is made up of 13 amino acids. Germline V gene data show CDR1 as KGHPV and CDR2 as FQNQEV (reference sequence). Deletions cut 2 bases from V and 5 bases from J, with 6 bases between. The CDR3 reads CASSLDRNERLFF. The CDR3 DNA, read in part, is TGTGCCAGCAGTCTGGACAGAAACGAAAGATTATTT. The full variable domain, rest sourced from reference TRBV26 and TRBJ1-4, is NSKVIQTPRYLVKGQGQKAKMRCIPEKGHPVVFWYQQNKNNEFKFLINFQNQEVLQQIDMTEKRFSAECPSNSPCSLEIQSSEAGDSALYLCASSLDRNERLFFGHGTKLSVL.

A note on this clone: Gene labels here are mouse ones. The read terminates 1 residue before the CDR3 end, so the remaining end is supplied by the germline J gene. V and J are TRBV20 and TRBJ2-3, with 9 bases aligning to TRBD1. Germline V lookup: CDR1 GFQATS, CDR2 STVNSAI. The CDR3 has 15 residues. After removal of 0 bases from V and 2 bases from J, the junction contained 3 bases not matched to a gene. This CDR3 is CGARDWTGDAETLYF. CDR3 DNA, as far as it was read: TGTGGTGCTAGGGACTGGACAGGGGATGCAGAAACGCTGTAT. The variable domain in full, with the rest retrieved from reference TRBV20 and TRBJ2-3, is GALVYQYPRRTICKSGTSMRMECQAVGFQATSVAWYRQSPQKTFELIALSTVNSAIKYEQNFTQEKFPISHPNLSFSSMTVLNAYLEDRGLYLCGARDWTGDAETLYFGSGTRLTVL.

Comments on this clone: Germline and genes: mouse. The read is 1 residue too short to cover the CDR3 end, so that end is filled in from the germline J gene. V usage is TRBV3 and J usage is TRBJ2-7; 7 bases are shared with TRBD1. Germline loops: CDR1 SNHLY, CDR2 FYNGKV (reference sequence). This CDR3 has 13 residues. Germline trimming cut 5 bases from V and 4 bases from J; bases unmatched to any gene: 5. The chain's CDR3 is CASSGYRGYEQYF. CDR3 bases read: TGTGCCAGCAGCGGATACAGGGGTTATGAACAGTAC. Complete variable domain (other parts from reference TRBV3 and TRBJ2-7): GPKVLQIPSHQIIDMGQMVTLNCDPVSNHLYFYWYKQILGQQMEFLVNFYNGKVMEKSKLFKDQFSVERPDGSYFTLKIQPTALEDSAVYFCASSGYRGYEQYFGPGTRLTVL.

This clone is deemed medium-sized. Gene names refer to mouse genes. Incomplete CDR3 DNA: TGTGCCAGCAGTCCTCAGGGGGATGAACAGTAC. This gives the protein CASSPQGDEQY. The whole CDR3 region reads CASSPQGDEQYF. The chain has TRBV26 and TRBJ2-7; TRBD1 agrees at 7 bases. The read gets to within 1 residue of the CDR3 end, and the germline J gene fills in the rest. The CDR3 extends over 12 amino acids. CDR1 and CDR2 (germline): KGHPV, FQNQEV (reference sequence). J lost 5 bases, V lost 4 bases, and 2 bases had no gene match.

By share, this clone ranks as medium-sized. Germline and genes here are mouse. The CDR3 end falls 1 residue outside the read, so it is completed with the germline J gene. The chain has TRBV12-1 and TRBJ1-3; maybe TRBD1 (6 bases). Trimming removed 4 bases at V and 0 bases at J, with 9 bases between. The CDR3 runs 14 residues. Looked up from germline, CDR1 is SGHSN and CDR2 is HYEKVE. The covered CDR3 bases are TGTGCCAGCTCCCGGACAGTTTCTGGAAATACGCTCTAT. Protein sequence: CASSRTVSGNTLY. The complete CDR3 reads CASSRTVSGNTLYF.

Only one count was recorded for this clone. Mouse gene names and germline throughout. The read gets to within 1 residue of the CDR3 end, and the germline J gene fills in the rest. J is TRBJ2-5 and V is TRBV16; no reliable D call. V shed 4 bases and J shed 0 bases, with 8 bases lying between them. The CDR3 totals 14 residues. CDR1 is SGHSA, CDR2 FRNQAP, per germline. Here the CDR3 reads CASSSDNNQDTQYF. The CDR3 bases that were read are TGTGCAAGCAGCTCCGACAATAACCAAGACACCCAGTAC.

As regards this clone: Any gene name here is a mouse gene name. The read comes to an end 1 residue before the CDR3 does, leaving the germline J gene to fill in the end. The chain employs TRBV26 and TRBJ1-2; the D is unclear. The V end was cut by 3 bases, the J end by 0 bases, with 8 bases between. Germline V gene sequence: CDR1 KGHPV, CDR2 FQNQEV (reference sequence). This CDR3 is 14 amino acids long. CDR3 protein: CASSLQIANSDYTF. The DNA read from the CDR3 is TGTGCCAGCAGTCTACAGATTGCAAACTCCGACTACACC.

With regard to this clone: Gene names and germline match the mouse. The read falls 1 residue short of the CDR3 end, and the missing part is taken from the germline J gene. This chain links TRBV3 with TRBJ2-4, with 7 bases aligning to TRBD1. The length of the CDR3 is 15 residues. J lost 0 bases, V lost 5 bases, and 5 bases had no gene match. Per the germline V gene, CDR1 is SNHLY and CDR2 is FYNGKV (reference sequence). Partial CDR3 DNA: TGTGCCAGCAGCCGACAGGGTACTAGTCAAAACACCTTGTAC. Encoded protein: CASSRQGTSQNTLY. The full CDR3 protein reads CASSRQGTSQNTLYF.

Within the sample, this clone is medium-sized. Gene names denote mouse genes. The sequence runs out 1 residue before the end of the CDR3; the remainder is reconstructed from the germline J gene. Other DNA sequences of this sample code for an identical CDR3. This chain links TRBV26 with TRBJ1-3, with D possibly matching TRBD1 (5 bases). The V gene's germline CDR1 is KGHPV and CDR2 FQNQEV (reference sequence). Trimming cost V 2 bases and J 0 bases, with 5 bases left between them. The CDR3 runs to 14 residues. The chain's CDR3 is CASSLGGSGNTLYF. The CDR3 bases that were read are TGTGCCAGCAGTCTGGGGGGTTCTGGAAATACGCTCTAT.

This clone ranks as medium-sized. Gene names are mouse gene names. The observed sequence ends 1 residue before the CDR3 terminus, with the missing tail filled in from the germline J gene. The rearrangement uses TRBV26 and TRBJ1-3; 11 positions agree with TRBD1. CDR3 length: 15 residues. The germline V gene encodes CDR1 KGHPV and CDR2 FQNQEV (reference sequence). The V and J ends lost 4 bases and 2 bases, in that order; junction bases with no gene match: 1. CDR3 bases read: TGTGCCAGCAGTCCGGGACAGGGGGCTGGAAATACGCTCTAT. Translated: CASSPGQGAGNTLY. The CDR3 as a whole reads CASSPGQGAGNTLYF.

Remarks on this clone: Genes and germline come from the mouse. The read terminates 1 residue ahead of where the CDR3 ends, so the germline J gene completes it. This chain connects TRBV3 to TRBJ2-7, with D uncertain. Germline CDR1 reads SNHLY; CDR2 reads FYNGKV (reference sequence). The length of the CDR3 is 15 residues. The V and J ends lost 1 base and 0 bases respectively, with 10 bases between them. CDR3 bases read: TGTGCCAGCAGCTTAGATAGGGCTAGCTCCTATGAACAGTAC. Amino acid sequence: CASSLDRASSYEQY. The whole CDR3 sequence is CASSLDRASSYEQYF.

Turning to this clone: The germline and genes are mouse ones. The read ends 1 residue shy of where the CDR3 ends; the end is completed using the germline J gene. This sequence joins TRBV26 and TRBJ2-7; D remains ambiguous. The CDR3 consists of 13 residues. Germline-derived CDR1 and CDR2 are KGHPV and FQNQEV (reference sequence). The V end lost 3 bases, the J end lost 0 bases, and 6 bases lay between the germline ends. CDR3 DNA, as far as it was read: TGTGCCAGCAGTCTTTTGTCCTCCTATGAACAGTAC. Its translation is CASSLLSSYEQY. The whole CDR3 reads CASSLLSSYEQYF. The whole variable domain, filled in from reference TRBV26 and TRBJ2-7, reads NSKVIQTPRYLVKGQGQKAKMRCIPEKGHPVVFWYQQNKNNEFKFLINFQNQEVLQQIDMTEKRFSAECPSNSPCSLEIQSSEAGDSALYLCASSLLSSYEQYFGPGTRLTVL.

A word on this clone: All gene names here are mouse names. The read comes to an end 1 residue before the CDR3 does, leaving the germline J gene to fill in the end. This chain joins TRBV13-1 and TRBJ1-1; TRBD1 matches 9 bases. V shed 5 bases and J 1 base; nucleotides not matched to a gene: 6. Germline V gene lookup returns CDR1 NSHNY and CDR2 SYGAGN. The CDR3 runs to 15 residues. The sequenced part of the CDR3 DNA is TGTGCCAGCAGCACCGGGACAGGGAGAAACACAGAAGTCTTC. It codes for CASSTGTGRNTEVF. In full, the CDR3 reads CASSTGTGRNTEVFF.

As concerns this clone: The genes are named according to mouse. The CDR3 is cut off 1 residue early in the read; its end comes from the germline J gene. The chain carries TRBV3 and TRBJ2-2, with D perhaps matching TRBD2 (6 bases). The germline V and J ends were trimmed by 3 bases and 1 base, with 6 bases remaining between them. Germline V gene lookup returns CDR1 SNHLY and CDR2 FYNGKV (reference sequence). The CDR3 length is 14 residues. CDR3 DNA, as far as it was read: TGTGCCAGCAGCTTGGGGGGAAACACCGGGCAGCTCTAC. This gives the protein CASSLGGNTGQLY. The whole CDR3 protein reads CASSLGGNTGQLYF.

As regards this clone: Mouse germline and gene names are used. The CDR3 sequence is CSSSQQGATEVFF. Incomplete CDR3 DNA: TGCTCCAGCAGTCAACAGGGGGCGACAGAAGTCTTC. The chain combines TRBV23 with TRBJ1-1; TRBD1 is taken as the D call from the table, unchecked against the DNA. The missing CDR3 end, 1 residue past where the read stops, is filled in from the germline J gene. CDR3 length: 13 residues. CDR1 KGHTA and CDR2 FQNQQP come from the germline V gene.